The present entry profiles one TCR beta chain with its context. It has no known antigen specificity. No base quality values were provided; no much bigger clone lies one nucleotide off. This record comes from a study of shared clonotypes between healthy human individuals (dated by TCRdb to 2019 to 2021). General notes on the study: Three men and a couple of women, aged 18 to 49 years, made up the cohort. For each donor, CD4 naive and CD4 memory were each given three plates, CD8 naive was given two plates, and CD8 memory was given one plate. To increase sequencing depth and limit assay-specific biases, different laboratories used diverse techniques to prepare libraries and sequence TCR repertoires. Blood TCR repertoires of about 5 healthy adults were deeply sequenced to estimate repertoire size and the extent of clonotype sharing between individuals. Leukapheresis yielded between about 0.9 and 8.9 billion PBMCs per donor.

The full study reports these points: Estimated clonotype richness was generally larger for naive than for memory subsets. When a handful of donors were compared, the shared fraction of clonotypes was around 5% for naive CD4, more than 3% for naive CD8, 2.3% for memory CD4, and 0.4% for memory CD8. Higher generation probabilities were observed for clonotypes shared by all four sorted-subset donors than for non-shared clonotypes. Even with the large sequencing depth, rarefaction of the sorted-subset datasets indicated that sequencing was incomplete. Sampling was limited to blood, and TCR repertoires in tissue likely differ from TCR repertoires in blood. The small number of donors limited the genetic and exposure-history diversity represented. Pairwise subsampling led to the expectation that sequencing depth would affect the degree of clonotype sharing among donors.

TCR CDR3 regions were amplified from genomic DNA by multiplex PCR using the deep immunoSEQ assay. For each cell subset, the extracted genomic DNA was distributed evenly across all wells of several immunoSEQ 96-well plates, and each plate served as one replicate. For sorted subsets, roughly 200 ng of genomic DNA, equivalent to about 30,000 T cell genomes, went into each replicate PCR. Purified libraries were quantified with a Qubit 3.0 fluorometer, sized on a Bioanalyzer 2100, and re-quantified with the KAPA Library Quantification kit. Every immunoSEQ 96-well plate was sequenced on a separate single-read 150-cycle Illumina NextSeq 550 flow cell. Regarding the original processing steps: Because the immunoSEQ output included only junctional sequences and no quality scores, the filtering could not be the same as the filtering used for full-length reads. To assign V/J genes and CDR3, sequences were annotated using PyIR, a Python wrapper for IgBLAST v1.9, with IMGT germline references. Reads with weak V/J assignments (E-value above 1e-6), missing CDR3, stop codons, out-of-frame junctions, or ambiguous translated residues were removed. A V3J clonotype was defined by an identical inferred V gene, J gene, and CDR3 amino acid sequence. The percentage overlap between two repertoires was calculated by dividing the number of shared unique clonotypes by the size of the smaller repertoire. Richness of each repertoire was evaluated using RTK rarefaction, the Chao1 estimator, and Recon v2.1 estimates of unobserved clonotypes. Generation probabilities for all TCRbeta clonotypes obtained by the gDNA method from a handful of donors were computed using OLGA. This is the immuneACCESS table as TCRdb keeps it, with only in-frame sequences that have V and J called. A part of the clones is gone; compared with another copy, unresolved V genes explain less than half, and the rest is unexplained. For V, J and clone size, that table is used; D and trimming come from the DNA. For this sample there are about 2 million clones; 85% to 95% appear just once. The ten largest clones take up about 0.13% of the sample.

Measured from the cysteine to the phenylalanine, the CDR3 is 14 residues long. Only the CDR3 portion is preserved as DNA: 42 bases, with reading frame beginning at the first base. The germline V gene (reference sequence) sets CDR1 to MNHEY and CDR2 to SMNVEV. V loses 3 bases, J loses 1 base, and the germline ends lie 10 bases apart. The donors were healthy, HIV-negative adults with no recently reported acute infections or vaccinations. All donors were Caucasian adults living in Nashville, Tennessee, USA. CD4+ T cells were enriched by magnetic negative selection; naive cells were then positively selected on CD45RA, and the negative fraction formed the memory subset. Blood was collected by leukapheresis, and PBMCs were isolated by Ficoll-Histopaque density gradient centrifugation and then cryopreserved in liquid nitrogen vapor phase. Purity and quantity of every magnetically sorted T cell population were checked by analytical flow cytometry. Genomic DNA was isolated from each sorted fraction and quantified by UV absorbance on a Nanodrop 2000c.

Sequencing was done on a sample of naive CD4+ T cells sorted from blood. The cell subset or site label of this sample denotes: CD45RA+ positively selected. The clonotype was recovered from a man in his late teens or twenties in good health. The sequence is built from TRBV27 and TRBJ2-7; matching of 6 bases hints at TRBD1 as the D gene. CDR3 reads: CASSFDRFSYEQYF. The sequenced DNA: TGTGCCAGCAGTTTCGACAGGTTTTCCTACGAGCAGTACTTC.